This T cell receptor (beta chain) is drawn from a study of cytomegalovirus exposure and HLA in healthy donors. CDR3 length: 14 residues. Trimming pared 2 bases from V and 2 bases from J, leaving 9 bases between. The germline CDR1 and CDR2 sequences are SGHRS and YFSETQ. A few counts support this clone. What it binds is not known. Everyone who donated was a healthy bone marrow donor. Study-level findings and limits: The study listed approximately 170 cytomegalovirus-associated TCR beta chains. The authors considered a cluster of highly shared sequence variants likely to be a sequencing artifact.

A multiplex PCR was run with 60 Vbeta primers and 13 Jbeta primers. Sequenced by immunoSEQ multiplex PCR; TCRdb stores in-frame clones only, minus some. Of some 150,000 clones listed, around 66% were seen once; the top ten hold about 3%. Sequenced: PBMCs. This TCR was sampled from a woman aged 25 to 39 in good health and CMV-seropositive. The chain carries TRBV5-1 and TRBJ2-3; tentative D call: TRBD1 (6 bases). The CDR3 spells CASSLQGPTDTQYF. The CDR3 coding sequence is TGCGCCAGCAGCTTACAGGGCCCCACAGATACGCAGTATTTT. Full variable domain (missing parts from reference TRBV5-1 and TRBJ2-3): KAGVTQTPRYLIKTRGQQVTLSCSPISGHRSVSWYQQTPGQGLQFLFEYFSETQRNKGNFPGRFSGRQFSNSRSEMNVSTLELGDSALYLCASSLQGPTDTQYFGPGTRLTVL.